The T cell receptor (beta chain) described here comes from a study of blood T cell repertoires in COVID-19. Study at large: Nucleic acid was either cDNA or gDNA, and it came from T cells, B-cell-depleted T cells, or PBMCs.

CDR3 length: 14 amino acids. Germline V gene lookup returns CDR1 MNHEY and CDR2 SVGAGI. J was trimmed by 0 bases and V by 8 bases; bases with no gene match: 5. Sequencing was performed with immunoSEQ multiplex PCR; in TCRdb, only in-frame clones are kept and a portion is missing. The data contain more than 120,000 clones, 80% to 90% of them singletons. The sequence came from a woman in her fifties or sixties with active or convalescent COVID-19. V and J are TRBV6-5 and TRBJ2-7; 9 bases fit TRBD1. The sample comprised peripheral blood. As DNA, the CDR3 is TGTGCCAGCCACCGGGACAGGGTCTCCTACGAGCAGTACTTC. Its protein is CASHRDRVSYEQYF.